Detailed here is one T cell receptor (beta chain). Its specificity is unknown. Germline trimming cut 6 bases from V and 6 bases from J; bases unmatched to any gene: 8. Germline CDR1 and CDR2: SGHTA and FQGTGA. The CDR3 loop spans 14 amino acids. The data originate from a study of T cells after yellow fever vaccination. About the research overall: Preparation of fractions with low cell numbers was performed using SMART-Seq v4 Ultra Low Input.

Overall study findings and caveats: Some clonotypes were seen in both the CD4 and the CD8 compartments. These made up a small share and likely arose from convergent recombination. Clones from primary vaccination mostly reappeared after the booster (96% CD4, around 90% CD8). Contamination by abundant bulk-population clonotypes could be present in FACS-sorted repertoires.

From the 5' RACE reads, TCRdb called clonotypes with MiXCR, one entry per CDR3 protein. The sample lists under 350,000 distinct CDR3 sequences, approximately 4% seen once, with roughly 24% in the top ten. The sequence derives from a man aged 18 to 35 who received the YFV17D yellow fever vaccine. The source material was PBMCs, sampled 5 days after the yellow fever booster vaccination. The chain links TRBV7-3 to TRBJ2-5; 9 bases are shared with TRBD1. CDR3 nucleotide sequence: TGTGCCAGCAGTCCAAGGACAGGGGCGCAGACCCAGTACTTC. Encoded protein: CASSPRTGAQTQYF.